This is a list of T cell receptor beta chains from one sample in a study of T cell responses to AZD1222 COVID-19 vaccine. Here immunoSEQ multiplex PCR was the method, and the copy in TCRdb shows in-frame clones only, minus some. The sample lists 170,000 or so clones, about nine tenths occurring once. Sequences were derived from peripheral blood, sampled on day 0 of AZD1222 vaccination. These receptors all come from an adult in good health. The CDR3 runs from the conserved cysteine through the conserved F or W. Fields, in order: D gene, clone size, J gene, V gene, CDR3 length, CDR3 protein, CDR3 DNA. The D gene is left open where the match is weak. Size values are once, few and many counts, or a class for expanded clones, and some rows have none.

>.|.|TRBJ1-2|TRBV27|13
CASSGALPNGYTF
TGTGCCAGCAGTGGGGCCTTACCTAATGGCTACACCTTC
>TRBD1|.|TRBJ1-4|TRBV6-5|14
CASSYAGTGYKLFF
TGTGCCAGCAGTTACGCCGGGACAGGGTACAAACTGTTTTTT
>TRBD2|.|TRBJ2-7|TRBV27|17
CASSINRLAGGPYEQYF
TGTGCCAGCAGTATAAATCGACTAGCGGGGGGCCCCTACGAGCAGTACTTC
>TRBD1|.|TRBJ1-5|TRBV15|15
CATSRTQGGGQPQHF
TGTGCCACCAGCAGAACACAGGGGGGAGGTCAGCCCCAGCATTTT
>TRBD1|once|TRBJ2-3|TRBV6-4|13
CASSVNRGNTQYF
TGTGCCAGCAGTGTAAACAGGGGGAATACGCAGTATTTT
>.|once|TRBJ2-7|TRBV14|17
CASSQGQVPSRTYEQYF
TGTGCCAGCAGCCAAGGACAGGTTCCCTCCAGGACTTACGAGCAGTACTTC
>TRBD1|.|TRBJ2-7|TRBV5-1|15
CASSLGGTGVDEQYF
TGCGCCAGCAGCTTAGGGGGGACAGGGGTCGACGAGCAGTACTTC
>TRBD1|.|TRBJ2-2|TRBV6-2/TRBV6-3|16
CASSYSGTGGAGELFF
TGTGCCAGCAGTTACTCAGGGACAGGGGGCGCCGGGGAGCTGTTTTTT
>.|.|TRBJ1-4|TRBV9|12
CASSAFNEKLFF
TGTGCCAGCAGCGCATTTAATGAAAAACTGTTTTTT
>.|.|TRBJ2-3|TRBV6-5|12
CASTQGGASQYF
TGTGCCAGCACCCAAGGGGGGGCGTCCCAGTATTTT
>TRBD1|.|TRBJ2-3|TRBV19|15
CASSKDRVPTDTQYF
TGTGCCAGTAGTAAGGACAGGGTTCCCACAGATACGCAGTATTTT
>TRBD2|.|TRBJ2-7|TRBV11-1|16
CASSLPRSGGSYEQYF
TGTGCCAGCAGCTTGCCTCGGAGCGGGGGATCCTACGAGCAGTACTTC
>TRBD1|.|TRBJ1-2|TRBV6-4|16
CASSASPGTGTDGYTF
TGTGCCAGCAGTGCCTCCCCTGGGACAGGGACCGATGGCTACACCTTC
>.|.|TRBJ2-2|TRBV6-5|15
CASTKGRGNTGELFF
TGTGCCAGCACCAAGGGCAGGGGGAACACCGGGGAGCTGTTTTTT
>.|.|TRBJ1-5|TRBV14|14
CASSHGGVGQPQHF
TGTGCCAGCAGCCATGGGGGAGTGGGTCAGCCCCAGCATTTT
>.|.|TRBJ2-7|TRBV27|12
CASSSPPYEQYF
TGTGCCAGCAGTTCCCCCCCCTACGAGCAGTACTTC
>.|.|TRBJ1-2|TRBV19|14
CASPRGAANYGYTF
TGTGCCAGTCCGCGGGGGGCAGCTAACTATGGCTACACCTTC
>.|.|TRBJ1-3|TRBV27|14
CASSQIGVGHTIYF
TGTGCCAGCAGTCAAATAGGGGTGGGCCACACCATATATTTT
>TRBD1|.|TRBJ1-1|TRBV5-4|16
CASSLGQGASYTEAFF
TGTGCCAGCAGCTTGGGACAGGGGGCGTCTTACACTGAAGCTTTCTTT
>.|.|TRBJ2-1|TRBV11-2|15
CASSLEGGGRNEQFF
TGTGCCAGCAGCTTAGAAGGCGGAGGGAGGAATGAGCAGTTCTTC
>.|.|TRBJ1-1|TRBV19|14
CASSPLGVNTEAFF
TGTGCCAGTAGTCCACTGGGGGTGAACACTGAAGCTTTCTTT
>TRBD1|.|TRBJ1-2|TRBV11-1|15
CASSLLGQGASGYTF
TGTGCCAGCAGCTTACTCGGACAGGGGGCGTCCGGCTACACCTTC
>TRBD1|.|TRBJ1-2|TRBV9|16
CASSPTEGQGAWGYTF
TGTGCCAGCAGCCCCACGGAGGGACAGGGGGCCTGGGGCTACACCTTC
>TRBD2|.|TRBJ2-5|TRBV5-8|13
CASRGLAKETQYF
TGTGCCAGCAGGGGACTAGCTAAAGAGACCCAGTACTTC
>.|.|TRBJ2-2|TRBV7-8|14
CASSLGGVAGELFF
TGTGCCAGCAGCTTAGGGGGGGTGGCCGGGGAGCTGTTTTTT
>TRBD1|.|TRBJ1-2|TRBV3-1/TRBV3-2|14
CASSQVSQGGGYTF
TGTGCCAGCAGCCAAGTATCGCAGGGGGGCGGCTACACCTTC
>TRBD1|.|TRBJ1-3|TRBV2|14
CASSDSGGGNTIYF
TGTGCCAGCAGTGATTCAGGGGGAGGAAACACCATATATTTT
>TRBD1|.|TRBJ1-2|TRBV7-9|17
CASSLDLDRNYNYGYTF
TGTGCCAGCAGCTTAGACCTGGACAGGAATTATAACTATGGCTACACCTTC
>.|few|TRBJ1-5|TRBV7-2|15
CASSLIGQGLQPQHF
TGTGCCAGCAGCCTTATAGGGCAGGGACTTCAGCCCCAGCATTTT
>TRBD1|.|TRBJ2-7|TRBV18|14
CASSRTGGAYEQYF
TGTGCCAGCTCTAGGACAGGGGGCGCCTACGAGCAGTACTTC
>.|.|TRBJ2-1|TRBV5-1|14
CASSLDSSYNEQFF
TGCGCCAGCAGCTTGGATTCGTCCTACAATGAGCAGTTCTTC
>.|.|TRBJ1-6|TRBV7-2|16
CASSFPPGREGSPLHF
TGTGCCAGCAGCTTCCCGCCGGGACGGGAGGGTTCACCCCTCCACTTT
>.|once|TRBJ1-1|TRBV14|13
CASSRGPNTEAFF
TGTGCCAGCAGCCGCGGGCCGAACACTGAAGCTTTCTTT
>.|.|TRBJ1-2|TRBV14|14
CASSEQSGGYGYTF
TGTGCCAGCAGCGAACAGTCAGGCGGCTATGGCTACACCTTC
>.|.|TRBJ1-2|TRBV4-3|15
CASSQSGTSAYGYTF
TGCGCCAGCAGCCAATCCGGGACATCAGCTTATGGCTACACCTTC
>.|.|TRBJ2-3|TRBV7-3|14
CASSLAGPTDTQYF
TGTGCCAGCAGCTTAGCGGGACCGACAGATACGCAGTATTTT
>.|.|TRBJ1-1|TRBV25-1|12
CASPPANTEAFF
TGTGCCAGCCCCCCAGCGAACACTGAAGCTTTCTTT
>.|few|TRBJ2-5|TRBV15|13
CATSRGLGETQYF
TGTGCCACCAGCAGGGGCCTAGGAGAGACCCAGTACTTC
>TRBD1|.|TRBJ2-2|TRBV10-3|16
CAISDLDRGDTGELFF
TGTGCCATCAGTGATTTGGACAGGGGGGACACCGGGGAGCTGTTTTTT
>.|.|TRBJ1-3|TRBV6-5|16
CASSYSTGIPGNTIYF
TGTGCCAGCAGTTACTCCACAGGGATCCCTGGAAACACCATATATTTT
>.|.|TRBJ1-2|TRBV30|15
CAWSGQPWLNYGYTF
TGTGCCTGGAGTGGCCAGCCTTGGCTTAACTATGGCTACACCTTC
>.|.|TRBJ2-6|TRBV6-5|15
CASSYETSGANVLTF
TGTGCCAGCAGTTACGAGACCTCTGGGGCCAACGTCCTGACTTTC